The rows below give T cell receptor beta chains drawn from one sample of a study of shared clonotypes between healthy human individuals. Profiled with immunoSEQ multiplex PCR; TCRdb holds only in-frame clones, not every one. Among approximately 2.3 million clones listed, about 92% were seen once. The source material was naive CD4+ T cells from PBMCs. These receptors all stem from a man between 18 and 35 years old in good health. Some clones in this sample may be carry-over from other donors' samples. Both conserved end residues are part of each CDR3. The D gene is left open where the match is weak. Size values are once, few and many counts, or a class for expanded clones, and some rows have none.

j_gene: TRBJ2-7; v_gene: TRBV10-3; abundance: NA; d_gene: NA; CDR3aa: CAIGGQGSYEQYF; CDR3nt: TGTGCCATCGGCGGGCAGGGGTCCTACGAGCAGTACTTC
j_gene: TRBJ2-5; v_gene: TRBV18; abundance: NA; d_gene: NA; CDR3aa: CASSPTLVKETQYF; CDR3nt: TGTGCCAGCTCACCAACCCTCGTGAAAGAGACCCAGTACTTC
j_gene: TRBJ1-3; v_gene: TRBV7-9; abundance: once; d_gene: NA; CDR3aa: CASSYSRRAGNTIYF; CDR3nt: TGTGCCAGCAGCTATTCCCGGAGAGCTGGAAACACCATATATTTT
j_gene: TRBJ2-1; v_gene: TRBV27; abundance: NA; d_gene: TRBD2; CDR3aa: CASSSWTSGPGRYNEQFF; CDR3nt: TGTGCCAGCAGTTCTTGGACTAGCGGGCCCGGGCGATACAATGAGCAGTTCTTC
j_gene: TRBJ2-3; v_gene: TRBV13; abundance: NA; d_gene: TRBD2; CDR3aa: CASSFRTTSGRGTDTQYF; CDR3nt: TGTGCCAGCAGCTTCCGAACCACTAGCGGGAGGGGCACAGATACGCAGTATTTT
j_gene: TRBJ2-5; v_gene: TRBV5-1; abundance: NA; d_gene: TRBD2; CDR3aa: CASSLALAGGPETQYF; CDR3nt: TGCGCCAGCAGCTTGGCGCTAGCGGGAGGGCCGGAGACCCAGTACTTC
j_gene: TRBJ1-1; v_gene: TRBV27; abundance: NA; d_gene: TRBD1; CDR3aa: CASSLSTGINTEAFF; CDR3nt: TGTGCCAGCAGTTTATCGACAGGGATAAACACTGAAGCTTTCTTT
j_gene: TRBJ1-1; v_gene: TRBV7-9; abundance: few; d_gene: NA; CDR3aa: CASSPWAGTEAFF; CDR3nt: TGTGCCAGCAGCCCGTGGGCGGGCACTGAAGCTTTCTTT
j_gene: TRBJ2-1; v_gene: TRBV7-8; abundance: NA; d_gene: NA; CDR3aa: CASSAYNEQFF; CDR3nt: TGTGCCAGCAGCGCCTACAATGAGCAGTTCTTC
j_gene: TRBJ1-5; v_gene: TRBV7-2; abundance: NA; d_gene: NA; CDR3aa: CASSLAGLDGQPQHF; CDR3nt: TGTGCCAGCAGCTTAGCGGGCCTCGACGGTCAGCCCCAGCATTTT
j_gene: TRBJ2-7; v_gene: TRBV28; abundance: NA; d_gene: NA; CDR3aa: CASSFGQSGAYEQYF; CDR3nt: TGTGCCAGCAGTTTCGGCCAATCCGGGGCCTACGAGCAGTACTTC
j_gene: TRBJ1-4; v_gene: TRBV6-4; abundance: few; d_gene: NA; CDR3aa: CASSDPPWTDLNEKLFF; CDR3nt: TGTGCCAGCAGTGACCCCCCATGGACAGACCTTAATGAAAAACTGTTTTTT
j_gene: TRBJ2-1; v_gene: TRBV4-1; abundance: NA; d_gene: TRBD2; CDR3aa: CASSLIRLAGEYEQFF; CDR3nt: TGCGCCAGCAGCCTCATAAGACTAGCGGGAGAGTATGAGCAGTTCTTC
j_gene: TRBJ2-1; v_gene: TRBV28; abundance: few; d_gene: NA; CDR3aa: CASSSAGTYNEQFF; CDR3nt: TGTGCCAGCAGCTCAGCTGGGACGTACAATGAGCAGTTCTTC
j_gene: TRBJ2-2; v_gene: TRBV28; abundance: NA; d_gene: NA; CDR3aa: CASKPGPVWPGELFF; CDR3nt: TGTGCCAGCAAACCGGGACCGGTTTGGCCCGGGGAGCTGTTTTTT
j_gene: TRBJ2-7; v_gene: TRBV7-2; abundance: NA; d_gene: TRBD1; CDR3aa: CASNPDRASYEQYF; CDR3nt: TGTGCCAGCAACCCCGACAGGGCCTCCTACGAGCAGTACTTC
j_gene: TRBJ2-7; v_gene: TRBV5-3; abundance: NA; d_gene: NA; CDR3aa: CARSLARGAEQYF; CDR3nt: TGTGCCAGAAGCTTGGCCAGAGGGGCCGAGCAGTACTTC
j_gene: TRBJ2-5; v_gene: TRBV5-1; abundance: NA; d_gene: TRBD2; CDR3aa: CASSLAGLAGGQETQYF; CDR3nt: TGCGCCAGCAGCTTGGCGGGGCTAGCGGGAGGGCAGGAGACCCAGTACTTC
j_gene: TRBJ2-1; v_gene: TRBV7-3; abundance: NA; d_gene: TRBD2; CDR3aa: CASSLLAGLYNEQFF; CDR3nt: TGTGCCAGCAGCTTACTAGCGGGACTTTACAATGAGCAGTTCTTC
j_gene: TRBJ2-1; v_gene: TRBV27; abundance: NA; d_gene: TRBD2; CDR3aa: CASSLSRLAGGDEQFF; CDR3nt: TGTGCCAGCAGTTTATCGAGGCTAGCGGGAGGAGATGAGCAGTTCTTC
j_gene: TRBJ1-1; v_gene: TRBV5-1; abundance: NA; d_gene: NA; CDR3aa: CASRISVQVNTEAFF; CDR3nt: TGCGCCAGCAGAATTTCCGTTCAGGTGAACACTGAAGCTTTCTTT
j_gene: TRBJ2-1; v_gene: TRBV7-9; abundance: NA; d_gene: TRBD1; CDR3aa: CASSFRQGWNEQFF; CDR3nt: TGTGCCAGCAGCTTCCGACAGGGGTGGAATGAGCAGTTCTTC
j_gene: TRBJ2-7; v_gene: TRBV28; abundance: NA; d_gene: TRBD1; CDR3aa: CASSFQGTDYEQYF; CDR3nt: TGTGCCAGCAGTTTCCAGGGGACAGACTACGAGCAGTACTTC
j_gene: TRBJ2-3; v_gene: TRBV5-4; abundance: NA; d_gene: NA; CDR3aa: CASSLGRGSSDTQYF; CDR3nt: TGTGCCAGCAGCTTGGGGAGAGGGTCCTCAGATACGCAGTATTTT
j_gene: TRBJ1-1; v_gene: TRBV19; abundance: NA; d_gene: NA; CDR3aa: CASSIEGGRVNTEAFF; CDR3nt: TGTGCCAGTAGTATAGAAGGCGGCAGGGTGAACACTGAAGCTTTCTTT
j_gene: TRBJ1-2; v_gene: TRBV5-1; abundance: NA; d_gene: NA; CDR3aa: CASSYEQGNYGYTF; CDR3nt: TGCGCCAGCAGCTACGAACAGGGAAACTATGGCTACACCTTC
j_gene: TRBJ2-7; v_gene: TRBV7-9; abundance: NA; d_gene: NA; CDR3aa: CASSLDRDTAYEQYF; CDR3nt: TGTGCCAGCAGCCTCGACCGGGACACAGCCTACGAGCAGTACTTC
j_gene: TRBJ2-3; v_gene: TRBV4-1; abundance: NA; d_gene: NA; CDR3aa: CASSQPEGDTQYF; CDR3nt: TGCGCCAGCAGCCAGCCCGAAGGAGATACGCAGTATTTT
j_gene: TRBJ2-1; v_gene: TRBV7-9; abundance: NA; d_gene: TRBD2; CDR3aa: CASSPGTSGRVTYNEQFF; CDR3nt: TGTGCCAGCAGCCCCGGGACTAGCGGGAGGGTAACCTACAATGAGCAGTTCTTC
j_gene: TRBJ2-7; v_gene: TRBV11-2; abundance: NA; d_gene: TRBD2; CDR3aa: CASSFRSLAGVDEQYF; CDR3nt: TGTGCCAGCAGCTTTCGATCACTAGCGGGAGTGGACGAGCAGTACTTC
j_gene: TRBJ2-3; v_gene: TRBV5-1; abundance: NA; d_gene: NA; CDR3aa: CASSSLRGLTSTDTQYF; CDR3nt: TGCGCCAGCAGCTCCCTAAGGGGGTTGACTAGCACAGATACGCAGTATTTT
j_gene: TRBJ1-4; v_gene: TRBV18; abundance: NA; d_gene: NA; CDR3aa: CASSPPGAGRGNEKLFF; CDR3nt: TGTGCCAGCTCACCACCAGGGGCGGGTAGAGGAAATGAAAAACTGTTTTTT
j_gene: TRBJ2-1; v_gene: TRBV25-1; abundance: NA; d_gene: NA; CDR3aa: CATSKKVPSYNEQFF; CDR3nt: TGTGCCACCTCCAAGAAGGTGCCCTCCTACAATGAGCAGTTCTTC